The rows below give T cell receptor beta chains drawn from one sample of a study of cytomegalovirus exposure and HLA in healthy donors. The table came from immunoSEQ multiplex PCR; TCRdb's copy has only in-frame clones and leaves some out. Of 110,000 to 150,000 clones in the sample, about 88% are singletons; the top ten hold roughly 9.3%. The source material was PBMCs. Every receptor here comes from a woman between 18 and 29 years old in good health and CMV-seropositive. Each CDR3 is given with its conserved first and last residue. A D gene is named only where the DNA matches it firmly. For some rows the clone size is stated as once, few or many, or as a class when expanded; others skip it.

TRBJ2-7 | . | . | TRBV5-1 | CASSLSTGQRGYEQYF | TGCGCCAGCAGCTTGAGTACCGGCCAACGGGGCTACGAGCAGTACTTC
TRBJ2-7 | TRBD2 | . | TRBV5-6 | CASSQGTSGSYEQYF | TGTGCCAGCAGCCAGGGGACTAGCGGGTCCTACGAGCAGTACTTC
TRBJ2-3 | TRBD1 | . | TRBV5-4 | CASSSPGGADTQYF | TGTGCCAGCAGCTCCCCAGGGGGCGCGGATACGCAGTATTTT
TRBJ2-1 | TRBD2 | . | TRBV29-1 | CSVKARVAGANEQFF | TGCAGCGTCAAGGCAAGGGTAGCGGGGGCGAATGAGCAGTTCTTC
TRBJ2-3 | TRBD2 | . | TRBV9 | CASSVGAGGRTDTQYF | TGTGCCAGCAGCGTAGGCGCGGGGGGCAGGACAGATACGCAGTATTTT
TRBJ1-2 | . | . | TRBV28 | CASSSDSGIYGYTF | TGTGCCAGCAGTTCTGACAGTGGGATTTATGGCTACACCTTC
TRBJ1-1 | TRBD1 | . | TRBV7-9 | CASSFPGGRKNTEAFF | TGTGCCAGCAGCTTCCCAGGGGGCAGAAAGAACACTGAAGCTTTCTTT
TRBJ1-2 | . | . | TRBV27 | CASSPTGFNVGYTF | TGTGCCAGCAGTCCCACGGGGTTCAATGTTGGCTACACCTTC
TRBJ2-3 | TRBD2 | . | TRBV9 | CASSVAGGVQTQYF | TGTGCCAGCAGCGTAGCTGGGGGGGTACAGACGCAGTATTTT
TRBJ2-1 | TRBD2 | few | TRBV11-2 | CASSGLAGYNEQFF | TGTGCCAGCAGCGGACTAGCGGGGTACAATGAGCAGTTCTTC
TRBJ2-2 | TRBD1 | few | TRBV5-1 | CASTGTANTGELFF | TGCGCCAGTACTGGGACAGCCAACACCGGGGAGCTGTTTTTT
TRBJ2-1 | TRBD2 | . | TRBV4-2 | CASSPSGGSSYNEQFF | TGTGCCAGCAGCCCTAGCGGGGGGAGCTCCTACAATGAGCAGTTCTTC
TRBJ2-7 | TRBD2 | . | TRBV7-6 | CASSLVVAGSSYEQYF | TGTGCCAGCAGCTTAGTGGTAGCGGGGAGCTCCTACGAGCAGTACTTC
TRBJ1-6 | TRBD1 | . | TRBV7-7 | CASSSGTGQSSYNSPLHF | TGTGCCAGCAGCTCTGGGACAGGGCAAAGCTCCTATAATTCACCCCTCCACTTT
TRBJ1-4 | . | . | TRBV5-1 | CASSLDRQGIKGEKLFF | TGCGCCAGCAGCTTGGACCGGCAGGGGATTAAGGGCGAAAAACTGTTTTTT
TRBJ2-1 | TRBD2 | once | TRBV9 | CASSATSGGFSYNEQFF | TGTGCCAGCAGCGCCACTAGCGGGGGGTTTAGCTACAATGAGCAGTTCTTC